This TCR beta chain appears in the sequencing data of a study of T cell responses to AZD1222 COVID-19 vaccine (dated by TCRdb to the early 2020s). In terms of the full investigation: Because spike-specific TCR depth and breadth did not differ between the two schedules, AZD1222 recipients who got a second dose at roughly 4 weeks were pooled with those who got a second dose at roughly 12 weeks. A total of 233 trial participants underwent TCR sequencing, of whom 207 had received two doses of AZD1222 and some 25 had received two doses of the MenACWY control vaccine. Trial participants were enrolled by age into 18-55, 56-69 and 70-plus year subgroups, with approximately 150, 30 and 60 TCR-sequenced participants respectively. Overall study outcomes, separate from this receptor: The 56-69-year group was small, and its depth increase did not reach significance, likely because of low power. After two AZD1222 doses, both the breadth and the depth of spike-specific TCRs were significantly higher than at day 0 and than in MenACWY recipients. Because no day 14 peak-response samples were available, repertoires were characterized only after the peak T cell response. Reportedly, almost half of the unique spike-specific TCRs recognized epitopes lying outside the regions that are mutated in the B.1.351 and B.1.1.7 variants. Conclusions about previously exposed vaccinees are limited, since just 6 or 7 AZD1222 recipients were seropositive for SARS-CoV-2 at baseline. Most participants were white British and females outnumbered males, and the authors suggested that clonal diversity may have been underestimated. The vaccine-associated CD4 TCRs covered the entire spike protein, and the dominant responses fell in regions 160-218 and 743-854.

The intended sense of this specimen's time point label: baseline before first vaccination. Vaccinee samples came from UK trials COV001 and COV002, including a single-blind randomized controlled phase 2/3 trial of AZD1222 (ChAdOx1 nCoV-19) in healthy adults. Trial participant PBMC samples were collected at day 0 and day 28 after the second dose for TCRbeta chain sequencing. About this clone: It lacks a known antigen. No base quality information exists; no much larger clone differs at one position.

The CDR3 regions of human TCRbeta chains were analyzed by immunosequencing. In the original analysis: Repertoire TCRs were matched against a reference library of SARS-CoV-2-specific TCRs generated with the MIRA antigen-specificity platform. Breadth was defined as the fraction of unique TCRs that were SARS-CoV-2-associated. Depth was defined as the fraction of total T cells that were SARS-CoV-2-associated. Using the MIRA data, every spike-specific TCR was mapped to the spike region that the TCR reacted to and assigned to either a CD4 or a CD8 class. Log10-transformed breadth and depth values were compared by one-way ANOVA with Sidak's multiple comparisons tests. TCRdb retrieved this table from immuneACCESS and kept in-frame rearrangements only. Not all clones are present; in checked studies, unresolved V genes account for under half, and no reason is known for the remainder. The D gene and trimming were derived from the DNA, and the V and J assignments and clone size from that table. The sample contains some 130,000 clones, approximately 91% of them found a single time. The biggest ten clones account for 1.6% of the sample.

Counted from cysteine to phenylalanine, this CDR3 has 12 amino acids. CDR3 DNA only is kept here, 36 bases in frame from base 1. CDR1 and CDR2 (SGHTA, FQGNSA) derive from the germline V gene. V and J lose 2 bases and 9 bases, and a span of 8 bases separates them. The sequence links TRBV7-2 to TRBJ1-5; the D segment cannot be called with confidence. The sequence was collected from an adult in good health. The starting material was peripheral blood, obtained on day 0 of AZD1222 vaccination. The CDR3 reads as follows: CASSLFGWPQHF. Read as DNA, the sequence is TGTGCCAGCAGCTTATTTGGTTGGCCCCAGCATTTT.